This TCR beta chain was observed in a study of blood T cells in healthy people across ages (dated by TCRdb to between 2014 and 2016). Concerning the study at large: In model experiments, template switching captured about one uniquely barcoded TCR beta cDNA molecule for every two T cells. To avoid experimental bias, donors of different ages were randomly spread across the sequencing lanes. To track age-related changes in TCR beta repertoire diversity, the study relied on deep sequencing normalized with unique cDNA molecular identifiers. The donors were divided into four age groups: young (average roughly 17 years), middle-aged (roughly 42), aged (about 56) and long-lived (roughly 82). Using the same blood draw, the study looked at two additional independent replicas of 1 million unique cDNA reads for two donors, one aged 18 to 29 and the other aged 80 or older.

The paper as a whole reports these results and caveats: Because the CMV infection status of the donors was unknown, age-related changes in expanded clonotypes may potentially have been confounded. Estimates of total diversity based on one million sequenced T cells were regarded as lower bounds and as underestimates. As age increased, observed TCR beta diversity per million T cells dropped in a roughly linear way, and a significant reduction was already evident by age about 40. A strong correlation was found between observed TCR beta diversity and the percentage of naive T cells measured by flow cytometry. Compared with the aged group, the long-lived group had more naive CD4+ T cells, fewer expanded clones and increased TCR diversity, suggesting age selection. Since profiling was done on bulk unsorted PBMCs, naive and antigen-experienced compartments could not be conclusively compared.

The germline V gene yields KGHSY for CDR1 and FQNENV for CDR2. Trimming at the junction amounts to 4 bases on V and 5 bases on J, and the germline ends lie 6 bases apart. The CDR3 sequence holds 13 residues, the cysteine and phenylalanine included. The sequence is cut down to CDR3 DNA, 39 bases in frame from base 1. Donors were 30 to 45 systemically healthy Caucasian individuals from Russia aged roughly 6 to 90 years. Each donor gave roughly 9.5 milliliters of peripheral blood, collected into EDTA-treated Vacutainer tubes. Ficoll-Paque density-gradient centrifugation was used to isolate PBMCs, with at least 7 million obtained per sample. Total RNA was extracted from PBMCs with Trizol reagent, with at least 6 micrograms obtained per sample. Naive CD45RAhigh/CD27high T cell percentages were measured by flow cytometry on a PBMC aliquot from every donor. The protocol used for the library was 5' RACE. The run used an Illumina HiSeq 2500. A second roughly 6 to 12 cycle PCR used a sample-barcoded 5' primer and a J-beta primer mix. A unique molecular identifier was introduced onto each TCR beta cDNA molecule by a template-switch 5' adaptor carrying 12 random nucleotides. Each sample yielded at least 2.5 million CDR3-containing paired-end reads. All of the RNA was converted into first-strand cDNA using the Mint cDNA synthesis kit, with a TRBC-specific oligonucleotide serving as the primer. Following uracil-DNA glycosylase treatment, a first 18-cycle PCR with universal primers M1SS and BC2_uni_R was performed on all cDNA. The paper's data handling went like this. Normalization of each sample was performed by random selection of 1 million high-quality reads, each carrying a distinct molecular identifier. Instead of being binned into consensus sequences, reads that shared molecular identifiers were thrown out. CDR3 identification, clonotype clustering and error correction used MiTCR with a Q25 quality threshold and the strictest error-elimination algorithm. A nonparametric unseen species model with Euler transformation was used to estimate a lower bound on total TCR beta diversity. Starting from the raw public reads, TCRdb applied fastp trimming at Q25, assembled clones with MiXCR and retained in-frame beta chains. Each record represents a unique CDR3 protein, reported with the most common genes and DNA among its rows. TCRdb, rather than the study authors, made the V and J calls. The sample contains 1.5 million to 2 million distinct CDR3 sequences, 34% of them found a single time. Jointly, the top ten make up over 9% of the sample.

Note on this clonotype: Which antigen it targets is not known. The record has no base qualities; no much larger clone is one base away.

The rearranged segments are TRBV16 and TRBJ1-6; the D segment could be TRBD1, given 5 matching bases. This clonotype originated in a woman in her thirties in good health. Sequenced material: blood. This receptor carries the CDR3 CASSPRDNSPLHF. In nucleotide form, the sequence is TGTGCCAGCAGCCCCAGGGATAATTCACCCCTCCACTTT.